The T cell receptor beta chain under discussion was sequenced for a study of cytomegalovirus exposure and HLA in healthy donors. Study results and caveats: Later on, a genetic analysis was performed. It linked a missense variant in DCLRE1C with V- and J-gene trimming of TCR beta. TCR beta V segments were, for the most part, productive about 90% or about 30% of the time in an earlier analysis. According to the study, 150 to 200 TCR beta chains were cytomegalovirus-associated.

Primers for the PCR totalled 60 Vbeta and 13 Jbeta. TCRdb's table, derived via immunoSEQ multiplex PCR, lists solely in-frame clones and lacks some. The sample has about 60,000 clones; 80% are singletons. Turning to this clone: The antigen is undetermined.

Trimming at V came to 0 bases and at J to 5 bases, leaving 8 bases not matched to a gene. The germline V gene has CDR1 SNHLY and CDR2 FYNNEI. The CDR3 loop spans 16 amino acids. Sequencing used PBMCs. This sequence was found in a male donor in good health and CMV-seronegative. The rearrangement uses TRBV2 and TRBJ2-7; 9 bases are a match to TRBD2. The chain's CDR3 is CASSEALSGGHHEQYF. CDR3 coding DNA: TGTGCCAGCAGTGAAGCGCTTAGCGGGGGTCACCACGAGCAGTACTTC. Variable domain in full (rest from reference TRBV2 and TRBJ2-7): EPEVTQTPSHQVTQMGQEVILRCVPISNHLYFYWYRQILGQKVEFLVSFYNNEISEKSEIFDDQFSVERPDGSNFTLKIRSTKLEDSAMYFCASSEALSGGHHEQYFGPGTRLTVT.